Listed here is a single TCR beta chain. These data are taken from a study of blood T cell repertoires in COVID-19. The authors' processing: Amplified reference gene primers provided the basis for estimating nucleated cell counts. Produced via immunoSEQ multiplex PCR; TCRdb's table is partial and in-frame only. That table gives V, J and clone size, and the DNA gave D and trimming. The top ten hold approximately 6% of the sample, which has under 250,000 clones, about 83% seen once. Sequences were obtained from peripheral blood. The sequence was obtained from a woman older than 75 with COVID-19, enrolled during active disease.

CDR3 nucleotide sequence: TGTGCCAGCAGGACCCTAGCGGGAGAGCAGTACTTC. This codes for CASRTLAGEQYF. V is TRBV7-2 and J is TRBJ2-7, with 9 nucleotides matching TRBD2. CDR3 length: 12 amino acids. Germline values: CDR1 SGHTA, CDR2 FQGNSA. The ends lost 6 bases at V and 7 bases at J; junction bases unmatched: 4.